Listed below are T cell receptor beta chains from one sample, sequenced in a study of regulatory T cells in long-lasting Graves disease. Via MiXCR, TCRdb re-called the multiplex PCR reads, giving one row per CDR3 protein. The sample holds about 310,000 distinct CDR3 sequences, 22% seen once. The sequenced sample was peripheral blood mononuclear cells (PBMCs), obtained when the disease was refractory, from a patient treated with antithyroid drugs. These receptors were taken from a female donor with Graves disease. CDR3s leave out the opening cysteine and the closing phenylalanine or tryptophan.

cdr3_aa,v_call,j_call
ASSLARGDEQF,TRBV7-8,TRBJ2-1
ASSYMQTVHEKLF,TRBV28,TRBJ1-4
ASSLIGPGQRNYGYT,TRBV28,TRBJ1-2
ASGGEYTEAF,TRBV12-5,TRBJ1-1
ASSRGTDNEQF,TRBV9,.
ASSTRLAEETQY,TRBV7-2,TRBJ2-5
ASSVEGDRDEKLF,TRBV9,TRBJ1-4
ASSQDMMGSSNYEQY,TRBV4-1,TRBJ2-7
ASSLDRVLNPLH,TRBV7-9,TRBJ1-6
ASLGTAPYEQY,TRBV6-1,TRBJ2-7